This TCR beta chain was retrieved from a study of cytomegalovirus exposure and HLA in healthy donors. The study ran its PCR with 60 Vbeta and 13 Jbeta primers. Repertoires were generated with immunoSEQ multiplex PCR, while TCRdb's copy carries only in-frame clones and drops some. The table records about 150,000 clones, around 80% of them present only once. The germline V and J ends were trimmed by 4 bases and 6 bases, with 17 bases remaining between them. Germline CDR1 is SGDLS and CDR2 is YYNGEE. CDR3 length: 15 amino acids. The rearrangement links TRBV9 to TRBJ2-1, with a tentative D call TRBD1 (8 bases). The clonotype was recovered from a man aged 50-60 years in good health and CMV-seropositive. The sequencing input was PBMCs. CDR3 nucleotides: TGTGCCAGCAGCCCTCGACAGGGGAGGGCCAATGAGCAGTTCTTC. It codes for CASSPRQGRANEQFF.